The source of this T cell receptor beta chain is a study of monozygotic twins with inflammatory bowel disease. The V gene's germline CDR1 is LGHNA and CDR2 YSLEER. The CDR3 runs to 15 residues. Turning to this clonotype: What it binds is unknown.

Study-wide results and caveats: Patient-to-patient differences in immunosuppressive treatment may have added variability to the repertoires.

Skipping T cell sorting, the study isolated total RNA directly from whole blood. Researchers used 3500 ng of total RNA for each TCR library. Two nested PCRs, run for approximately 16 and 9 cycles, were applied to TCRalpha and TCRbeta cDNA. Following a re-call of the 5' RACE reads, TCRdb has one entry per CDR3 protein and lacks DNA. The listing contains about 300,000 distinct CDR3 sequences. The chain is built from TRBV4-3 and TRBJ2-7. Sequencing used blood. This receptor was taken from a human donor with ulcerative colitis or Crohn's disease, or a healthy co-twin of an affected twin (not recorded which). CDR3 amino acids: CASSQGSANSYEQYF.